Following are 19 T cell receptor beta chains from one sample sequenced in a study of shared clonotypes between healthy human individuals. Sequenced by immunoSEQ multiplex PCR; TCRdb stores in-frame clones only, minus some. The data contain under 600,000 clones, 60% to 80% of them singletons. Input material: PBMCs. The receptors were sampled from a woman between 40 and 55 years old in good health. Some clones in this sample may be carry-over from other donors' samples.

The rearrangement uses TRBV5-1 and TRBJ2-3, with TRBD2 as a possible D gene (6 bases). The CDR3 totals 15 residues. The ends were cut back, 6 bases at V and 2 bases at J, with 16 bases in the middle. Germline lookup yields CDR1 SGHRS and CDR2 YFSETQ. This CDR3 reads CASTRGSQDTDTQYF. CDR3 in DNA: TGCGCCAGCACCCGGGGGAGCCAGGACACAGATACGCAGTATTTT. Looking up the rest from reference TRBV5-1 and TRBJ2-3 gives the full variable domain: KAGVTQTPRYLIKTRGQQVTLSCSPISGHRSVSWYQQTPGQGLQFLFEYFSETQRNKGNFPGRFSGRQFSNSRSEMNVSTLELGDSALYLCASTRGSQDTDTQYFGPGTRLTVL.

CDR3 loop: CSVDGTEYPGWAQYF. The CDR3 DNA follows: TGCAGCGTTGATGGGACAGAGTACCCCGGTTGGGCCCAGTACTTC. The rearrangement uses TRBV29-1 and TRBJ2-5, with TRBD1 identical over 7 bases. V was pared by 3 bases and J by 9 bases, with 16 bases of the junction left unmatched. Germline assignment: CDR1 SQVTM and CDR2 ANQGSEA. CDR3 length: 15 amino acids.

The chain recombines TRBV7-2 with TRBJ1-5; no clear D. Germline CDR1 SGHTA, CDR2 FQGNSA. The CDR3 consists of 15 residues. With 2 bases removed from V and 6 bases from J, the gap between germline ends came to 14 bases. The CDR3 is CASSLSWVLGQPQHF. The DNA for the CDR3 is TGTGCCAGCAGCTTATCGTGGGTGTTGGGTCAGCCCCAGCATTTT.

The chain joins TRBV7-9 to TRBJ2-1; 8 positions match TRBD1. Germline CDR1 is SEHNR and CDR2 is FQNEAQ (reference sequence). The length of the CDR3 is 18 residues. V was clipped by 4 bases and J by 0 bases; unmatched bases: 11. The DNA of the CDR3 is TGTGCCAGCAGCTCCCTTGGGGGACAGGTGGGCTCCTACAATGAGCAGTTCTTC. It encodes CASSSLGGQVGSYNEQFF.

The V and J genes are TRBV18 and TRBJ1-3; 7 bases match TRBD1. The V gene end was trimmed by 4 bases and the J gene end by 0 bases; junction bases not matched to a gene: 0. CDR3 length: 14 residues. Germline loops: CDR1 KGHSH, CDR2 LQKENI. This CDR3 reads CASSRDSSGNTIYF. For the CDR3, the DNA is TGTGCCAGCTCACGGGACAGCTCTGGAAACACCATATATTTT.

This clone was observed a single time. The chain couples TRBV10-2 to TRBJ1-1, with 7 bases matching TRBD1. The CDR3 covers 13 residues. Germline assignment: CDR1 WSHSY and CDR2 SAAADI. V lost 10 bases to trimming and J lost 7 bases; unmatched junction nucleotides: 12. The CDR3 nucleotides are TGCGCCACCGTTAGACAGGGACCTGGTGAAGCTTTCTTT. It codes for CATVRQGPGEAFF.

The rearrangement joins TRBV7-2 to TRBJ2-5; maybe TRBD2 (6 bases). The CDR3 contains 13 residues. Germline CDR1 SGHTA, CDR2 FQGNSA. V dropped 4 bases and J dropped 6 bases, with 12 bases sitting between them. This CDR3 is CASSSWGEKTQYF. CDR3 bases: TGTGCCAGCAGCTCCTGGGGGGAAAAGACCCAGTACTTC. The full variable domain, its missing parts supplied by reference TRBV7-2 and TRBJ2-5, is GAGVSQSPSNKVTEKGKDVELRCDPISGHTALYWYRQSLGQGLEFLIYFQGNSAPDKSGLPSDRFSAERTGGSVSTLTIQRTQQEDSAVYLCASSSWGEKTQYFGPGTRLLVL.

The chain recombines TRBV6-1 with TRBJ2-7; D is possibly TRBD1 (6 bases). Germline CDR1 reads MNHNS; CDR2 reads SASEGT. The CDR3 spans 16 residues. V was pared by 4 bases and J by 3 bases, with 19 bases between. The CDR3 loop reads CASSGGPSNLNYEQYF. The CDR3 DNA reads TGTGCCAGCAGTGGGGGGCCTTCTAACCTGAACTACGAGCAGTACTTC.

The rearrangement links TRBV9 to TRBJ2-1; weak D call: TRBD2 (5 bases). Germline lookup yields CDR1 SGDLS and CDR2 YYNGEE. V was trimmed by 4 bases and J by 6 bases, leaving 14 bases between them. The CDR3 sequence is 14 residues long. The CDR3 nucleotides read TGTGCCAGCAGCCAAACGGGGATACTCAATGAGCAGTTCTTC. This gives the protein CASSQTGILNEQFF. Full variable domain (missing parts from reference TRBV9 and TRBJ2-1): DSGVTQTPKHLITATGQRVTLRCSPRSGDLSVYWYQQSLDQGLQFLIQYYNGEERAKGNILERFSAQQFPDLHSELNLSSLELGDSALYFCASSQTGILNEQFFGPGTRLTVL.

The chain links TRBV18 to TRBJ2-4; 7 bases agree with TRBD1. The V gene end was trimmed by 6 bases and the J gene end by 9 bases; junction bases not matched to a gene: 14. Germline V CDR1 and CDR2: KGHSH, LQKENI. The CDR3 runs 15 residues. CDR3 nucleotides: TGTGCCAGCTCTTACAGGGGACCACCGGAAAGCATTCAGTACTTC. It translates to CASSYRGPPESIQYF.

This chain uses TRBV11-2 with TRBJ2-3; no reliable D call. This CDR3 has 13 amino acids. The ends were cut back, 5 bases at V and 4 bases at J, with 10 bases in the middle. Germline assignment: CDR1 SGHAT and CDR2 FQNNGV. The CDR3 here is CASSTQLADTQYF. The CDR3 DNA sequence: TGTGCCAGCAGCACACAGCTCGCAGATACGCAGTATTTT.

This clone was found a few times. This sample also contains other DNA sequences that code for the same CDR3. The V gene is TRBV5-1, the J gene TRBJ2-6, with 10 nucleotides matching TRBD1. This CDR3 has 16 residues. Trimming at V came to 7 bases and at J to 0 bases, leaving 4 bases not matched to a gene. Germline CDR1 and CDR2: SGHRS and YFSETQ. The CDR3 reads CASSWTGGSGANVLTF. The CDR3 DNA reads TGCGCCAGCTCCTGGACAGGGGGCTCTGGGGCCAACGTCCTGACTTTC.

The CDR3 loop is CASSSRRDEQYF. In DNA form, the CDR3 reads TGTGCCAGTAGTTCCCGGCGGGACGAGCAGTACTTC. The rearrangement joins TRBV19 to TRBJ2-7; maybe TRBD2 (5 bases). The CDR3 runs to 12 residues. The germline CDR1 and CDR2 sequences are LNHDA and SQIVND (reference sequence). The germline V and J ends were trimmed by 5 bases and 5 bases, with 10 bases remaining between them. Filled out from reference TRBV19 and TRBJ2-7, the complete variable domain reads DGGITQSPKYLFRKEGQNVTLSCEQNLNHDAMYWYRQDPGQGLRLIYYSQIVNDFQKGDIAEGYSVSREKKESFPLTVTSAQKNPTAFYLCASSSRRDEQYFGPGTRLTVT.

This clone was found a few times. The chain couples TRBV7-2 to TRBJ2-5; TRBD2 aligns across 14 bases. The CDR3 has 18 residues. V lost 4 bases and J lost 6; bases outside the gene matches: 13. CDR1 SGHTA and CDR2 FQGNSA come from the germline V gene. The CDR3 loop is CASSSEGLAGDFGKTQYF. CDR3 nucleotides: TGTGCCAGCAGCTCTGAGGGACTAGCGGGAGACTTTGGAAAGACCCAGTACTTC. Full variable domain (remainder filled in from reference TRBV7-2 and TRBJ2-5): GAGVSQSPSNKVTEKGKDVELRCDPISGHTALYWYRQSLGQGLEFLIYFQGNSAPDKSGLPSDRFSAERTGGSVSTLTIQRTQQEDSAVYLCASSSEGLAGDFGKTQYFGPGTRLLVL.

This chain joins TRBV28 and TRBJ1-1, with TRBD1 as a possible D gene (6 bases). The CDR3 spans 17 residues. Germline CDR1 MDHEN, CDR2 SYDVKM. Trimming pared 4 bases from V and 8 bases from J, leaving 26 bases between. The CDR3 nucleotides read TGTGCCAGCAGTTCAACTCCCACGGACAGTTGGAACTGGGAAGCTTTCTTT. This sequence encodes CASSSTPTDSWNWEAFF.

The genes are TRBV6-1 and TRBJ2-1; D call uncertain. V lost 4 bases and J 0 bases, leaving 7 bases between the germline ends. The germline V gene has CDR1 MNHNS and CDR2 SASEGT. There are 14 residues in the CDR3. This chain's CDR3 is CASSVRVSYNEQFF. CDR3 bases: TGTGCCAGCAGTGTTCGGGTCTCCTACAATGAGCAGTTCTTC.

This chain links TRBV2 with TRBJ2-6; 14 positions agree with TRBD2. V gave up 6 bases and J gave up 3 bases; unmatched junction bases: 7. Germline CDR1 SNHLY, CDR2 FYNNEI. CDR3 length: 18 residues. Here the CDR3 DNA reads TGTGCCAGCAGCAAGGGACTAGCGGGAGACATTGGGGCCAACGTCCTGACTTTC. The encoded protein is CASSKGLAGDIGANVLTF. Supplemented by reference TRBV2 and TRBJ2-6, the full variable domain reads EPEVTQTPSHQVTQMGQEVILRCVPISNHLYFYWYRQILGQKVEFLVSFYNNEISEKSEIFDDQFSVERPDGSNFTLKIRSTKLEDSAMYFCASSKGLAGDIGANVLTFGAGSRLTVL.

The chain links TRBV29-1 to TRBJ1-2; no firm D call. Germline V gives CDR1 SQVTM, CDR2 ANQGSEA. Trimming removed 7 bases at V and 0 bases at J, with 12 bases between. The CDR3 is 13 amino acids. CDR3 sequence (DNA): TGCAGCGCCGTGGGCACCACTAACTATGGCTACACCTTC. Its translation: CSAVGTTNYGYTF.

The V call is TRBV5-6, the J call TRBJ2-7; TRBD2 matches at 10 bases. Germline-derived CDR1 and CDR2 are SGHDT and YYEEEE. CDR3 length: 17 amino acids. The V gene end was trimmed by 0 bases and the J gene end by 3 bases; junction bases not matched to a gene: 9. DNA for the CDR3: TGTGCCAGCAGCTTGGGGGGGCGAGCGGGAGGGATCTACGAGCAGTACTTC. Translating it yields CASSLGGRAGGIYEQYF.